Below are 27 T cell receptor beta chains sequenced from a single sample in a study of T cells in Graves' hyperthyroidism and ophthalmopathy. Researchers took RNA transcripts and amplified the TCR beta CDR3 regions from them. During a first-round RT-PCR of the TCR CDR3, the HTBI primer set was used. Each CDR3 protein gets one entry after TCRdb re-called the multiplex PCR reads with MiXCR. Of 650,000 to 800,000 distinct CDR3 sequences in the sample, approximately 42% were seen once. What was sequenced was peripheral blood or thyroid tissue (not recorded which). Receptors were obtained from an adult man with Graves' disease, either hyperthyroidism or ophthalmopathy (not recorded which).

This clonotype turned up a few times. The chain has TRBV7-9 and TRBJ2-5, with 9 bases matching TRBD1. The CDR3 is made up of 13 amino acids. V gave up 6 bases and J gave up 4 bases; unmatched junction bases: 3. The V gene's germline CDR1 is SEHNR and CDR2 FQNEAQ (reference sequence). CDR3 nucleotides: TGTGCCAGCAGAGGGACAGGGATAGAGACCCAGTACTTC. Encoded protein: CASRGTGIETQYF. Complete variable domain (other parts from reference TRBV7-9 and TRBJ2-5): DTGVSQNPRHKITKRGQNVTFRCDPISEHNRLYWYRQTLGQGPEFLTYFQNEAQLEKSRLLSDRFSAERPKGSFSTLEIQRTEQGDSAMYLCASRGTGIETQYFGPGTRLLVL.

This clonotype was picked up a small number of times. The chain couples TRBV7-8 to TRBJ1-5, with a tentative D call TRBD1 (5 bases). Per germline, CDR1 SGHVS and CDR2 FQNEAQ. V lost 6 bases and J 2 bases, leaving 14 bases between the germline ends. This CDR3 has 15 residues. The CDR3 sequence is CASSPTRVGNQPQHF. The CDR3 coding sequence is TGTGCCAGCAGTCCCACCAGGGTGGGCAATCAGCCCCAGCATTTT. The complete variable domain, with remaining parts taken from reference TRBV7-8 and TRBJ1-5, reads GAGVSQSPRYKVAKRGQDVALRCDPISGHVSLFWYQQALGQGPEFLTYFQNEAQLDKSGLPSDRFFAERPEGSVSTLKIQRTQQEDSAVYLCASSPTRVGNQPQHFGDGTRLSIL.

V usage is TRBV6-1 and J usage is TRBJ2-7; 9 nucleotides line up with TRBD1. The CDR3 consists of 15 residues. Per the germline V gene, CDR1 is MNHNS and CDR2 is SASEGT. J gave up 3 bases and V 10 bases, and 13 bases lay outside the gene matches. In nucleotides, the CDR3 is TGTGCCACTTTACCTTCGATGGACAGGGGCTACGAGCAGTACTTC. Protein sequence: CATLPSMDRGYEQYF.

Details on this clonotype: This may come from a read error, since a much larger clone is one base off. The CDR3 does not close with the conserved phenylalanine or tryptophan, likely indicating a read error. The chain carries TRBV2 and TRBJ1-1, with D unclear. The CDR3 extends over 10 amino acids. V gave up 3 bases and J gave up 4 bases, with 0 bases separating them. Germline CDR1 is SNHLY and CDR2 is FYNNEI. CDR3 residues: CASSDTEAFL. The CDR3 bases are TGTGCCAGCAGTGACACTGAAGCTTTCCTT.

This clonotype has at least ten counts. DNA for the CDR3: TGTGCCAGCAGTGTACAAGGCTTGAACACTGAAGCTTTCTTT. It specifies CASSVQGLNTEAFF. The V gene is TRBV6-1, the J gene TRBJ1-1; no reliable D call. The germline V gene encodes CDR1 MNHNS and CDR2 SASEGT. The CDR3 consists of 14 residues. Trimming left V 4 bases short and J 0 bases short, with 9 bases between.

This clonotype was observed many times. This CDR3 is CASSVGTGSNQPQHF. The CDR3 bases are TGTGCCAGCAGCGTAGGGACAGGGAGCAATCAGCCCCAGCATTTT. The chain employs TRBV9 and TRBJ1-5; 8 bases are a match to TRBD1. The CDR3 is 15 residues long. Trimming at V came to 0 bases and at J to 1 base, leaving 0 bases not matched to a gene. Per the germline V gene, CDR1 is SGDLS and CDR2 is YYNGEE. The full variable domain, its missing parts supplied by reference TRBV9 and TRBJ1-5, is DSGVTQTPKHLITATGQRVTLRCSPRSGDLSVYWYQQSLDQGLQFLIQYYNGEERAKGNILERFSAQQFPDLHSELNLSSLELGDSALYFCASSVGTGSNQPQHFGDGTRLSIL.

Worth noting for this clonotype: A read error may explain this, as a much larger clone is one base away. The V call is TRBV9, the J call TRBJ1-3, with D maybe TRBD1 (5 bases). In germline, CDR1 is SGDLS, CDR2 YYNGEE. The CDR3 is 14 residues long. CDR3 residues: CASSQSGGENAIYF. CDR3 bases: TGTGCCAGCAGCCAATCGGGAGGGGAAAACGCCATATATTTT. Looking up the rest from reference TRBV9 and TRBJ1-3 gives the full variable domain: DSGVTQTPKHLITATGQRVTLRCSPRSGDLSVYWYQQSLDQGLQFLIQYYNGEERAKGNILERFSAQQFPDLHSELNLSSLELGDSALYFCASSQSGGENAIYFGEGSWLTVV.

This clonotype was detected only once. V is TRBV29-1 and J is TRBJ1-1; tentatively, D is TRBD1 (6 bases). There are 12 residues in the CDR3. V lost 5 bases and J lost 4, with 11 bases in between. The germline V gene encodes CDR1 SQVTM and CDR2 ANQGSEA. CDR3 DNA sequence: TGCAGCGTTCAGCAGGGGTCCACTGAAGCTTTCTTT. Amino acid sequence: CSVQQGSTEAFF. The full variable domain, with the rest looked up from reference TRBV29-1 and TRBJ1-1, is SAVISQKPSRDICQRGTSLTIQCQVDSQVTMMFWYRQQPGQSLTLIATANQGSEATYESGFVIDKFPISRPNLTFSTLTVSNMSPEDSSIYLCSVQQGSTEAFFGQGTRLTVV.

About this clonotype itself: A read error may be the cause here, since a much bigger clone is one base away. The V and J genes are TRBV6-1 and TRBJ1-5; D unclear. The germline gives CDR1 MNHNS, CDR2 SASEGT. The CDR3 is 10 residues long. CDR3 sequence reads: CAISEAWQHF. CDR3 bases: TGTGCCATCAGTGAAGCTTGGCAGCATTTT.

Notes on this clonotype: The CDR3 carries no conserved terminal phenylalanine or tryptophan, so it likely arises from a read error. The DNA is left out, because the CDR3 cannot be placed on it with certainty; the CDR3 is given as TCRdb lists it. The chain combines TRBV19 with TRBJ2-6; the table's D call TRBD1 went unverified against the DNA. The germline V gene encodes CDR1 LNHDA and CDR2 SQIVND (reference sequence). From its first to its last residue, the CDR3 has 8 amino acids. CDR3 sequence reads: CASSILRQ.

This clonotype was observed many times. The chain carries TRBV12-3 or TRBV12-4 and TRBJ1-2; no clear D gene. The CDR3 spans 13 residues. V gave up 2 bases and J gave up 0 bases, with 4 bases separating them. The CDR3 DNA reads TGTGCCAGCAGTTTAATGCCTAACTATGGCTACACCTTC. It codes for CASSLMPNYGYTF.

This clonotype was seen repeatedly, ten times or more. The chain joins TRBV20-1 to TRBJ2-5; 7 bases map to TRBD1. The germline CDR1 and CDR2 sequences are DFQATT and SNEGSKA (reference sequence). V was clipped by 3 bases and J by 4 bases; unmatched bases: 11. This CDR3 is built from 15 residues. This CDR3 reads CSASGDSRTGETQYF. The CDR3 DNA follows: TGCAGTGCTAGCGGGGACAGCAGAACCGGAGAGACCCAGTACTTC.

This clonotype has a handful of counts. The chain uses TRBV29-1 and TRBJ1-1; a weak D match, TRBD1 (5 bases). Germline assignment: CDR1 SQVTM and CDR2 ANQGSEA. This CDR3 region has 12 residues. Trimming removed 8 bases at V and 4 bases at J, with 14 bases between. The CDR3 DNA reads as TGCAGCTCGCAGGGTCCAAGCACTGAAGCTTTCTTT. This gives the protein CSSQGPSTEAFF.

About this clonotype: Since a much larger clone is just one base distant, this may be a read error. This chain links TRBV4-2 with TRBJ1-5; 7 bases are shared with TRBD1. This CDR3 is 14 amino acids long. The trim removed 3 bases at V and 2 bases at J, leaving 1 base unmatched. Germline loops: CDR1 LGHNA, CDR2 YNFKEQ. CDR3 region: CASSQGQRNQPQHF. The CDR3 region has the DNA TGTGCCAGCAGCCAGGGACAGCGCAATCAGCCCCAGCATTTT.

This chain joins TRBV10-3 and TRBJ1-2; no reliable D call. Trimming took 4 bases from V and 4 from J, leaving 13 bases between them. Germline V gene data show CDR1 as ENHRY and CDR2 as SYGVKD. This CDR3 is built from 14 residues. The DNA for the CDR3 is TGTGCCATCAGTGCTATGGCCGCTCTCTATGGCTACACCTTC. It is translated as CAISAMAALYGYTF.

This clonotype was counted ten times or more. The J gene is TRBJ1-6, the V gene TRBV15, with D unresolved. This CDR3 region has 16 residues. Germline V gives CDR1 LNHNV, CDR2 YYDKDF (reference sequence). Trimming shortened V by 3 bases and J by 5 bases, and 14 bases separated the two germline ends. In DNA form, the CDR3 reads TGTGCCACCAGCAGGGGAGGGTCGACGGATAATTCACCCCTCCACTTT. Its protein is CATSRGGSTDNSPLHF.

The table lists this clonotype with a few counts. The chain combines TRBV9 with TRBJ2-7; 11 nucleotides align to TRBD2. With V trimmed by 5 bases and J by 6 bases, 13 bases remained unmatched. Germline assignment: CDR1 SGDLS and CDR2 YYNGEE. The CDR3 sequence is 16 residues long. CDR3 residues: CASRDSSGRLLGEQYF. The CDR3 DNA sequence: TGTGCCAGCAGGGACTCTAGCGGGAGGCTCCTTGGCGAGCAGTACTTC.

The V and J genes are TRBV20-1 and TRBJ1-1, with TRBD1 matching 11 bases. Germline V gene sequence: CDR1 DFQATT, CDR2 SNEGSKA (reference sequence). The CDR3 length is 15 residues. V trimming: 1 base; J trimming: 1 base; junction bases outside the gene matches: 2. The CDR3 bases are TGCAGTGCTAGAGGTGGGACAGGGGGGAACACTGAAGCTTTCTTT. This gives the protein CSARGGTGGNTEAFF.

The rearrangement uses TRBV20-1 and TRBJ2-7, with D tentatively TRBD2 (6 bases). V dropped 3 bases and J dropped 3 bases, with 9 bases sitting between them. Per the germline V gene, CDR1 is DFQATT and CDR2 is SNEGSKA (reference sequence). This CDR3 spans 12 amino acids. CDR3 amino acids: CSASGSIYEQYF. The CDR3 DNA reads TGCAGTGCTAGCGGGAGCATCTACGAGCAGTACTTC.

This clonotype has ten or more counts. The V gene is TRBV6-6, the J gene TRBJ2-5; D unresolved. The CDR3 is made up of 10 amino acids. V was trimmed by 7 bases and J by 5 bases, leaving 5 bases between them. Germline CDR1 reads MNHNY; CDR2 reads SVGAGI (reference sequence). CDR3 amino acids: CASKLETQYF. The DNA of the CDR3 is TGTGCCAGCAAGCTGGAGACCCAGTACTTC.

This chain uses TRBV20-1 with TRBJ1-4, with TRBD1 identical over 7 bases. This CDR3 comprises 15 residues. Germline loops: CDR1 DFQATT, CDR2 SNEGSKA (reference sequence). The V and J ends lost 6 bases and 8 bases, in that order; junction bases with no gene match: 15. DNA of the CDR3: TGCAGTGCCATCGTCCCGGGACAGCCCCCCGAAAAACTGTTTTTT. It codes for CSAIVPGQPPEKLFF.

This chain links TRBV2 with TRBJ2-6; possible D gene TRBD1, 6 bases. Germline loops: CDR1 SNHLY, CDR2 FYNNEI. V lost 3 bases and J lost 14, with 8 bases in between. The CDR3 length is 11 residues. CDR3 in amino acids: CASSEGQLLTF. The CDR3 DNA reads TGTGCCAGCAGTGAGGGACAACTCCTGACTTTC.

About this clonotype itself: Germline and junction disagree at one end, which may indicate a read error. The rearrangement uses TRBV7-9 and TRBJ2-7; D not certain. This CDR3 is built from 14 residues. CDR1 and CDR2 from the germline V gene are SEHNR and FQNEAQ (reference sequence). The CDR3 is CASSQDHTSYEQYF. The CDR3 region has the DNA TGCGCCAGCAGCCAAGATCACACCTCCTACGAGCAGTACTTC.

The CDR3 sequence is CASSLGPGPSESWANVLTF. The CDR3 DNA reads as TGTGCCAGCAGCTTGGGTCCAGGGCCCTCCGAGAGCTGGGCCAACGTCCTGACTTTC. This chain connects TRBV7-2 to TRBJ2-6, with D perhaps TRBD1 (5 bases). Germline values: CDR1 SGHTA, CDR2 FQGNSA. This CDR3 comprises 19 residues. Trimming shortened V by 3 bases and J by 5 bases, and 23 bases separated the two germline ends.

This clonotype was counted once. The rearrangement uses TRBV10-3 and TRBJ2-3; D gene ambiguous. Looked up from germline, CDR1 is ENHRY and CDR2 is SYGVKD. Trimming removed 4 bases at V and 5 bases at J, with 13 bases between. There are 14 residues in the CDR3. As DNA, the CDR3 is TGTGCCATCAGTGGCAGACATCCGGGAGATACGCAGTATTTT. Translating it yields CAISGRHPGDTQYF.

This clonotype was recorded many times. DNA of the CDR3: TGTGCCACCAGCGGCCGGACAGGGGGCTATGGCTACACCTTC. Protein: CATSGRTGGYGYTF. This chain uses TRBV15 with TRBJ1-2, with 10 nucleotides matching TRBD1. Germline assignment: CDR1 LNHNV and CDR2 YYDKDF (reference sequence). V lost 5 bases, J lost 4 bases, and 4 bases stayed unmatched. The CDR3 runs 14 residues.

The chain links TRBV27 to TRBJ2-2, with 11 positions matching TRBD2. The germline V gene encodes CDR1 MNHEY and CDR2 SMNVEV (reference sequence). V lost 8 bases and J lost 4; bases outside the gene matches: 3. This CDR3 spans 14 amino acids. The CDR3 DNA reads TGTGCCAGCGTAGCGGGAGGGGGCACCGGGGAGCTGTTTTTT. Its protein is CASVAGGGTGELFF.